Sequencing of this T cell receptor beta chain was carried out in a study of cytomegalovirus exposure and HLA in healthy donors. Vbeta (60) and Jbeta (13) primers were used in the PCR. Generated by immunoSEQ multiplex PCR, the TCRdb table keeps only in-frame clones and is missing some. The repertoire holds fewer than 350,000 clones, with about 90% as singletons. This CDR3 contains 11 residues. CDR1 is SNHLY and CDR2 is FYNNEI in the germline V gene. Trimming shortened V by 5 bases and J by 4 bases, and 6 bases separated the two germline ends. Sequenced input: PBMCs. The rearrangement links TRBV2 to TRBJ2-7; D uncertain. The origin of this receptor is a woman aged 18-30 years in good health and CMV-seronegative. The CDR3 loop reads CASSTFYEQYF. In DNA form, the CDR3 reads TGTGCCAGCAGTACATTTTACGAGCAGTACTTC.